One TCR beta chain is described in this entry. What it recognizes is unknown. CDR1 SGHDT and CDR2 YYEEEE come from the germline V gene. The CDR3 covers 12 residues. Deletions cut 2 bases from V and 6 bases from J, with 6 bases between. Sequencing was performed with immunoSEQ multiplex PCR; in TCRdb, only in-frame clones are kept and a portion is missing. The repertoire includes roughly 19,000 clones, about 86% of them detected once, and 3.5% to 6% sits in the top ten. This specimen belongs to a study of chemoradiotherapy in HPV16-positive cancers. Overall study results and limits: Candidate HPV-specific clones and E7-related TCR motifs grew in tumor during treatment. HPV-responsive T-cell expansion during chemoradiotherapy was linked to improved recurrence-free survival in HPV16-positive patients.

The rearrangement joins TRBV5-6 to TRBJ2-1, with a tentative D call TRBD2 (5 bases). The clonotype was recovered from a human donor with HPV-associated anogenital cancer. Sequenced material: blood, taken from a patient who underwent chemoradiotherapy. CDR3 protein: CASSFEGNEQFF. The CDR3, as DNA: TGTGCCAGCAGCTTCGAGGGCAATGAGCAGTTCTTC.